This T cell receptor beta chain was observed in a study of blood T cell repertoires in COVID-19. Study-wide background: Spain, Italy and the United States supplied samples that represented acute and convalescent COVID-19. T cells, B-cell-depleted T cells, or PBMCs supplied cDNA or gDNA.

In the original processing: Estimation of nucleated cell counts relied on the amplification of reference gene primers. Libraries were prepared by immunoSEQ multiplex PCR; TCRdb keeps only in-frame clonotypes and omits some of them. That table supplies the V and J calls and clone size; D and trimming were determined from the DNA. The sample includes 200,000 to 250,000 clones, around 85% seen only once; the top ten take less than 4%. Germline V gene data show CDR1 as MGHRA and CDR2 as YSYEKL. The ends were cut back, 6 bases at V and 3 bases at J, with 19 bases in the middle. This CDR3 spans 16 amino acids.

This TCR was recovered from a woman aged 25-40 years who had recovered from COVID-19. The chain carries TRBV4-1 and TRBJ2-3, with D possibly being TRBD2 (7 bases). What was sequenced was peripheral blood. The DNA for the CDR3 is TGCGCCAGCAGTTTACGAGGGGGGGCTTTTACAGATACGCAGTATTTT. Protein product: CASSLRGGAFTDTQYF.